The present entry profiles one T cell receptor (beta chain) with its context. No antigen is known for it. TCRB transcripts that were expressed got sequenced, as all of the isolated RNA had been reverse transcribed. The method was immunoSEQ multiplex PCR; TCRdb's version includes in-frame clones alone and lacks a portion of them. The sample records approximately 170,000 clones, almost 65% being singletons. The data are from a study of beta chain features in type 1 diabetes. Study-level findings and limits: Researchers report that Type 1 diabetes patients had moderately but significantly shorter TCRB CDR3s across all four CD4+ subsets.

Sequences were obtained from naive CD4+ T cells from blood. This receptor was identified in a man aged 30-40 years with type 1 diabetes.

The CDR3 sequence: CASRRLASQETQYF. The CDR3 nucleotides are TGTGCCAGCAGGAGACTAGCGTCCCAAGAGACCCAGTACTTC. This chain connects TRBV2 to TRBJ2-5; 8 bases agree with TRBD2. The CDR3 covers 14 residues. CDR1 is SNHLY, CDR2 FYNNEI, per germline. J gave up 1 base and V 6 bases, and 4 bases lay outside the gene matches.